This T cell receptor (beta chain) was profiled in a study of cytomegalovirus exposure and HLA in healthy donors. General observations from the study: Certain sequence variants were highly shared and formed a cluster, and this cluster was likely a sequencing artifact.

Primers for the PCR totalled 60 Vbeta and 13 Jbeta. Profiled with immunoSEQ multiplex PCR; TCRdb holds only in-frame clones, not every one. The sample lists some 130,000 clones; 75% were seen once. About this clone: Its cognate antigen is unknown.

CDR3 length equals 15 residues. The germline gives CDR1 MNHNS, CDR2 SASEGT. V dropped 6 bases and J dropped 2; count of bases not matched to a gene: 8. The sample consisted of PBMCs. The chain joins TRBV6-1 to TRBJ2-3; 7 bases match TRBD2. This TCR derives from a man aged 30 to 39 in good health and CMV-seronegative. In DNA, the CDR3 is TGTGCCAGCAGCTTAGCGGGTCTCCTCACAGATACGCAGTATTTT. Translating gives CASSLAGLLTDTQYF.